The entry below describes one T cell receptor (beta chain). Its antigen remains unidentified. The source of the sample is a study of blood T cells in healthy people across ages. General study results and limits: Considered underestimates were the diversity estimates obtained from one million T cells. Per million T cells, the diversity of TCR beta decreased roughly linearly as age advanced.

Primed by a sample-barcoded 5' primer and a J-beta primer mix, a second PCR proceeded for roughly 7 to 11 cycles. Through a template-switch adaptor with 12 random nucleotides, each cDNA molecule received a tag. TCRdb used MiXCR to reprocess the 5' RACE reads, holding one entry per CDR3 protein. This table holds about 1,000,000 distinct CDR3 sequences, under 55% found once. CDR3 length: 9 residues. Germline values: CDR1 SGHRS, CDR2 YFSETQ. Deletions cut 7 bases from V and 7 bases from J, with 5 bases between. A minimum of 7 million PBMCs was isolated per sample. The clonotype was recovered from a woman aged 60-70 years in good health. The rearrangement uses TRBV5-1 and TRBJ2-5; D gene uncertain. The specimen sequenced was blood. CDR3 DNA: TGCGCCAGCGAGTTGACCCAGTACTTC. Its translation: CASELTQYF.